This TCR beta chain is from a study of shared clonotypes between healthy human individuals. At the level of the study: Donors had three CD4 naive, three CD4 memory, two CD8 naive and one CD8 memory plate apiece. Study results and limitations: Naive subsets tended to show greater estimated richness than memory subsets.

Clones were read by immunoSEQ multiplex PCR, and TCRdb kept only the in-frame ones, dropping some. The table lists roughly 2.5 million clones, more than 80% of them singletons. The CDR3 has 15 amino acids. Trimming took off 7 bases at V and 0 bases at J, with 15 bases between the two ends. In germline, CDR1 is MNHEY, CDR2 SMNVEV (reference sequence). Comment on this clone: The antigen remains unidentified.

This clonotype was obtained from a man between 18 and 35 years old in good health. The chain carries TRBV27 and TRBJ1-2; no firm D call. The specimen sequenced was naive CD4+ T cells sorted from blood. Subset defined: CD45RA+ positively selected. CDR3 coding DNA: TGTGCCAGCACTCCCTCGACGCTTACTAACTATGGCTACACCTTC. Residues: CASTPSTLTNYGYTF.